This TCR beta chain is drawn from a study of human T cells and chemical hapten exposure. Sample time point: patch test 2, 6 weeks after DPC sensitization. As to treatment: therapeutic diphenylcyclopropenone sensitization with weekly scalp DPC. TCRdb fed the RACE reads into MiXCR, producing one record per CDR3 protein. Of more than 110,000 distinct CDR3 sequences in the sample, over 9.5% are singletons; the top ten hold under 1.5%. Specimen: whole blood, collected in connection with sensitization to the hapten diphenylcyclopropenone (DPC). This sequence was found in a woman aged 45-59 years with alopecia areata. Some clones in this sample may be carry-over from other donors' samples.

CDR3 nucleotides: TGTGCCATCAGTGAGTCGTTAGGGAAGGGCAATCAGCCCCAGCATTTT. This codes for CAISESLGKGNQPQHF. J is TRBJ1-5 and V is TRBV10-3; D gene unclear. This CDR3 is built from 16 residues. V dropped 0 bases and J dropped 2 bases, with 11 bases sitting between them. Germline V gene data show CDR1 as ENHRY and CDR2 as SYGVKD.